This record concerns one TCR beta chain sequence. This entry is derived from a study of CD8 T cells in Susac syndrome. CD8+ and CD4+ T cells circulating in blood were sequenced for TCR beta. The multiple sclerosis controls were treatment-naive patients affected by stable or active relapsing-remitting disease. Negative isolation yielded CD4+ and CD8+ T cells, and FACS enriched TEMRA cells. V shed 6 bases, J shed 1 base, and the junction held 3 bases outside the gene matches. CDR3 length: 15 amino acids. Germline loops: CDR1 ENHRY, CDR2 SYGVKD. The authors reverse transcribed 0.5 to 1 ug RNA with random hexamers. Amplification of TCR beta CDR3 by immunoSEQ multiplex PCR spanned 54 Vbeta and 13 Jbeta. In TCRdb, the immunoSEQ multiplex PCR reads were re-called with MiXCR into one record per CDR3 protein. The sample lists almost 450,000 distinct CDR3 sequences, 75% to 90% occurring once.

The chain links TRBV10-3 to TRBJ2-1; 10 bases map to TRBD1. This sequence was found in a human donor with multiple sclerosis. Sequencing input: CD8+ T cells from PBMCs. CDR3 protein: CAIRAGQGSYNEQFF. CDR3 bases: TGTGCCATCAGGGCGGGACAGGGGTCCTACAATGAGCAGTTCTTC.